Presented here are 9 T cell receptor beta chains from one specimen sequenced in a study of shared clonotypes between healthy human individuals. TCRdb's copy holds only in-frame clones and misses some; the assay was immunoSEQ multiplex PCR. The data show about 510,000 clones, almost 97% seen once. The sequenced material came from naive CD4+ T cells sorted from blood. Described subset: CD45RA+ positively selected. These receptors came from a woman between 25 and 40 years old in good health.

The CDR3 here is CASSQAEAGQYF. For the CDR3, the DNA is TGTGCCAGCTCACAAGCAGAGGCCGGGCAGTACTTC. The rearrangement uses TRBV18 and TRBJ2-7; D unclear. The CDR3 is made up of 12 amino acids. V was cut by 4 bases and J by 9 bases, with 13 bases left in between. Germline-derived CDR1 and CDR2 are KGHSH and LQKENI.

In DNA form, the CDR3 reads TGTGCCAGTAGTATAGGGGACAGGAGCCCTACCGAGCAGTACTTC. This codes for CASSIGDRSPTEQYF. The genes are TRBV19 and TRBJ2-5, with 8 bases matching TRBD1. Judging by the DNA end, TRBJ2-7 fits better; the J call may be wrong. The CDR3 is 15 amino acids. Germline CDR1 reads LNHDA; CDR2 reads SQIVND (reference sequence).

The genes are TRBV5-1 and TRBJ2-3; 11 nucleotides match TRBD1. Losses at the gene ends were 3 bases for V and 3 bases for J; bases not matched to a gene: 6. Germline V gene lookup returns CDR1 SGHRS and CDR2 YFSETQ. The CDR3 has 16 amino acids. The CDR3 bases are TGCGCCAGCAGCTCGGACAGGGGGCATAGGACAGATACGCAGTATTTT. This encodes CASSSDRGHRTDTQYF.

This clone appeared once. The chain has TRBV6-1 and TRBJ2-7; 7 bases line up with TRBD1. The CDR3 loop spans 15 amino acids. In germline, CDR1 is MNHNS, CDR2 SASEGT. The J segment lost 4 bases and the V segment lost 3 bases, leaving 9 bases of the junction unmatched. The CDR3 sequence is CASSDTGDAVYEQYF. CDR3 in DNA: TGTGCCAGCAGTGACACAGGGGACGCGGTGTACGAGCAGTACTTC.

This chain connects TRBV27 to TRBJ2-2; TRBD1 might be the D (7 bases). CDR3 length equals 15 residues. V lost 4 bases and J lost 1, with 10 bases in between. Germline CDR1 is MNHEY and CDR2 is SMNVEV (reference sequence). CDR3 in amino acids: CASSSQGGNTGELFF. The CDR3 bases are TGTGCCAGCAGTTCGCAGGGGGGGAACACCGGGGAGCTGTTTTTT.

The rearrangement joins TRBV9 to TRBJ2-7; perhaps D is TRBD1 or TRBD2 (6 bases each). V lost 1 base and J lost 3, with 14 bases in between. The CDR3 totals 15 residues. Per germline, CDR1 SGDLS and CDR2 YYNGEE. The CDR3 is CASSVTAGTLYEQYF. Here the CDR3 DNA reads TGTGCCAGCAGCGTAACTGCGGGGACACTCTACGAGCAGTACTTC.

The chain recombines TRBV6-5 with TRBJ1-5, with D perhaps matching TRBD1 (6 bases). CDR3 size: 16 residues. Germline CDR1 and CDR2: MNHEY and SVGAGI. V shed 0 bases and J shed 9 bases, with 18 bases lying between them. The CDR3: CASSYSSPTGKGPQHF. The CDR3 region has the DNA TGTGCCAGCAGTTACTCGTCACCCACAGGGAAGGGGCCCCAGCATTTT.

CDR3 nucleotide sequence: TGTGCCAGCACCTATATAAACCGTGGACGGATCTATGGCTACACCTTC. This codes for CASTYINRGRIYGYTF. This chain joins TRBV5-6 and TRBJ1-2; no firm D call. Germline CDR1 and CDR2: SGHDT and YYEEEE. V was shortened by 6 bases and J by 4 bases, with 22 bases between the two germline ends. This CDR3 has 16 amino acids. The entire variable domain, with the rest obtained from reference TRBV5-6 and TRBJ1-2, is as follows: DAGVTQSPTHLIKTRGQQVTLRCSPKSGHDTVSWYQQALGQGPQFIFQYYEEEERQRGNFPDRFSGHQFPNYSSELNVNALLLGDSALYLCASTYINRGRIYGYTFGSGTRLTVV.

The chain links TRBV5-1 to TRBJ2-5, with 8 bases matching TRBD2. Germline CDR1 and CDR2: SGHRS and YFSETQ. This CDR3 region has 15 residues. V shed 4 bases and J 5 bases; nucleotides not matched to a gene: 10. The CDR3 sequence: CASSGSLAGEETQYF. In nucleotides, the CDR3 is TGCGCCAGCAGCGGTAGCCTAGCGGGTGAGGAGACCCAGTACTTC.